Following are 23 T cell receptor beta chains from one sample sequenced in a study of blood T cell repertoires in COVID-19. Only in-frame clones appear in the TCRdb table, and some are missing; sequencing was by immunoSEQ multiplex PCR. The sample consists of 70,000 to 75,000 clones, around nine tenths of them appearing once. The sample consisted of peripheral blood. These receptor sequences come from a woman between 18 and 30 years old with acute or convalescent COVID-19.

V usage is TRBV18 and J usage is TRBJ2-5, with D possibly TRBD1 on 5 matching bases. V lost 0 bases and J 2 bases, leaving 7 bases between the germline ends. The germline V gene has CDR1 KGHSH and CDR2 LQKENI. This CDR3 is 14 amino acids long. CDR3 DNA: TGTGCCAGCTCACCACCGGGGCAGCAAGAGACCCAGTACTTC. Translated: CASSPPGQQETQYF.

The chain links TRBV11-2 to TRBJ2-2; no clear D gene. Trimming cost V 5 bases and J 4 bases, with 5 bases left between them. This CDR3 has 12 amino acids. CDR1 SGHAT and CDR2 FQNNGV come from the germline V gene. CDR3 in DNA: TGTGCCAGCAGCCCCCTCACCGGGGAGCTGTTTTTT. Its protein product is CASSPLTGELFF.

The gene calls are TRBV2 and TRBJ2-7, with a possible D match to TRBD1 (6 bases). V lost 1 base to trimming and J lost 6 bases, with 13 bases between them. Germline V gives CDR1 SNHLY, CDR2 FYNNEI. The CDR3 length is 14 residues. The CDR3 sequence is CASSEVGQLGEQYF. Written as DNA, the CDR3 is TGTGCCAGCAGTGAAGTCGGACAGCTAGGCGAGCAGTACTTC. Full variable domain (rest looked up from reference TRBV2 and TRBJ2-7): EPEVTQTPSHQVTQMGQEVILRCVPISNHLYFYWYRQILGQKVEFLVSFYNNEISEKSEIFDDQFSVERPDGSNFTLKIRSTKLEDSAMYFCASSEVGQLGEQYFGPGTRLTVT.

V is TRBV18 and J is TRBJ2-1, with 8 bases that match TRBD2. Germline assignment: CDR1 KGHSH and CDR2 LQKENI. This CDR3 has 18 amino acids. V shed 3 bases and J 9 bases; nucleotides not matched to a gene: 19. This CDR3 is CASSPNPFDAGGFTEQFF. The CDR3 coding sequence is TGTGCCAGCTCACCCAATCCTTTTGACGCGGGAGGTTTCACTGAGCAGTTCTTC.

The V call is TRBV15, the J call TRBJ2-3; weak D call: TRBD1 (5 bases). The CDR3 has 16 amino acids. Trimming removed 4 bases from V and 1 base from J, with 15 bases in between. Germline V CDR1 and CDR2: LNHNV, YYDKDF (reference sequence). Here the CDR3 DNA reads TGTGCCACCAGCATGGGCAGGGCGGTAGGCACAGATACGCAGTATTTT. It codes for CATSMGRAVGTDTQYF.

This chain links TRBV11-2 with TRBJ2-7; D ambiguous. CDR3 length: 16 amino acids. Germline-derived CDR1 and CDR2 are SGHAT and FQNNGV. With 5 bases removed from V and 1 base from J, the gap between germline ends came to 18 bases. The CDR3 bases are TGTGCCAGCAGCCCAAGACCCCGAGGCCTATCCTACGAGCAGTACTTC. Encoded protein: CASSPRPRGLSYEQYF.

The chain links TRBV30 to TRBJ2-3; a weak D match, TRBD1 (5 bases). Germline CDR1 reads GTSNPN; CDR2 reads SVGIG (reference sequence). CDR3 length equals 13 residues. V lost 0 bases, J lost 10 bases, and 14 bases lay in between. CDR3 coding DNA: TGTGCCTGGAGTGTACAGACTCCCAGGGCGCAGTATTTT. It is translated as CAWSVQTPRAQYF.

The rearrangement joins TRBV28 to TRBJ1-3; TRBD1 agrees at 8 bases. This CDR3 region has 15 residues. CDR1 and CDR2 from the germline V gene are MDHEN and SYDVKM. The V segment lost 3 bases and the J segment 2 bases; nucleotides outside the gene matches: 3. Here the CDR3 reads CASSFGQGAGNTIYF. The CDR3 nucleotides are TGTGCCAGCAGTTTTGGACAGGGTGCTGGAAACACCATATATTTT.

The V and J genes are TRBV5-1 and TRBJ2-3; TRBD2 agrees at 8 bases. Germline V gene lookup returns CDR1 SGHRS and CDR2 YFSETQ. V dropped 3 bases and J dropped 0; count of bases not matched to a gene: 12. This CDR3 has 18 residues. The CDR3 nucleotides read TGCGCCAGCAGCTCCCTCGGCGGGGGGAGACGTAGCACAGATACGCAGTATTTT. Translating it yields CASSSLGGGRRSTDTQYF.

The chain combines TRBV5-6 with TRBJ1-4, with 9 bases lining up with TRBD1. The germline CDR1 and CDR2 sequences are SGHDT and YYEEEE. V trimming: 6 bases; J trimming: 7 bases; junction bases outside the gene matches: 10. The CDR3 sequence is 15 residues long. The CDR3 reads CASTSYGQGIEKLFF. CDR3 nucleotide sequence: TGTGCCAGCACCTCCTACGGACAGGGGATTGAAAAACTGTTTTTT.

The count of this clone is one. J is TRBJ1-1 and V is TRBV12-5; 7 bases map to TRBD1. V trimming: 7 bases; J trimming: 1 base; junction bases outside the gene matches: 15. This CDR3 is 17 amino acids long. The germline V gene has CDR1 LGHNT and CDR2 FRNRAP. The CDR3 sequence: CASASRDSSASNTEAFF. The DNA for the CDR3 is TGTGCTAGTGCTTCCCGGGACAGTTCAGCATCGAACACTGAAGCTTTCTTT.

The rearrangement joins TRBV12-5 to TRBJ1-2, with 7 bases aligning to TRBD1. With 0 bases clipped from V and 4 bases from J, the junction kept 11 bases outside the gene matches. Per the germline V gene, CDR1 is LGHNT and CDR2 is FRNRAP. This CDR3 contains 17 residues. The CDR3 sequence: CASGLVGWDSKSYGYTF. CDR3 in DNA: TGTGCTAGTGGTTTGGTAGGGTGGGACAGCAAGAGCTATGGCTACACCTTC.

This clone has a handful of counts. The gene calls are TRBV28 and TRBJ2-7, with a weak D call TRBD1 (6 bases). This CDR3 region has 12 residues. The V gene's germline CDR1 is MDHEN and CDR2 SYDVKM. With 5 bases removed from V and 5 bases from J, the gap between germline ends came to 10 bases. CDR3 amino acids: CASSLRTDEQYF. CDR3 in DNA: TGTGCCAGCAGTCTGCGGACAGACGAGCAGTACTTC.

CDR3 nucleotides: TGCGCCAGCAGCCGGGGTTTTGGGTTACTAGCGGGGGGCTGGTCTCTGGATACGCAGTATTTT. It encodes CASSRGFGLLAGGWSLDTQYF. V usage is TRBV4-1 and J usage is TRBJ2-3, with 12 bases that match TRBD2. Germline V lookup: CDR1 MGHRA, CDR2 YSYEKL. This CDR3 region has 21 residues. Germline trimming cut 4 bases from V and 6 bases from J; bases unmatched to any gene: 23.

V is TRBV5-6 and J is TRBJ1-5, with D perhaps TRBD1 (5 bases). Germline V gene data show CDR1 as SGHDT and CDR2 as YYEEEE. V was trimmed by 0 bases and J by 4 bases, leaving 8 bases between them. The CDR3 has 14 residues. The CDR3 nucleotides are TGTGCCAGCAGCTTGGGACAGCTTAATCAGCCCCAGCATTTT. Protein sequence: CASSLGQLNQPQHF.

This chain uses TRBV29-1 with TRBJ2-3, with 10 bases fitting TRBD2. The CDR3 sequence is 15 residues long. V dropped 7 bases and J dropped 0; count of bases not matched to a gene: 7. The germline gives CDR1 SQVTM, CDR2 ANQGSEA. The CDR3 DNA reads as TGCAGCGCAGAAACTAGCGGGGCGAGCACAGATACGCAGTATTTT. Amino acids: CSAETSGASTDTQYF.

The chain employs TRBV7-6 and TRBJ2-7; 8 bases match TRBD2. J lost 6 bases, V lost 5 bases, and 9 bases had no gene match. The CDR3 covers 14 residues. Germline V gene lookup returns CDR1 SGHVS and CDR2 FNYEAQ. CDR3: CASSTLAERSEQYF. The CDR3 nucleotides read TGTGCCAGCAGCACACTAGCGGAGAGATCCGAGCAGTACTTC.

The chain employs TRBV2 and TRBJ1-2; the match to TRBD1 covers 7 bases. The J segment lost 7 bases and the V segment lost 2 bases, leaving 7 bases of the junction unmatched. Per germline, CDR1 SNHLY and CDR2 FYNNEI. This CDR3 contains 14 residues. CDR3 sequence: CASSENRGVVGYTF. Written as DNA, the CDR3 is TGTGCCAGCAGTGAAAACAGGGGAGTGGTTGGCTACACCTTC.

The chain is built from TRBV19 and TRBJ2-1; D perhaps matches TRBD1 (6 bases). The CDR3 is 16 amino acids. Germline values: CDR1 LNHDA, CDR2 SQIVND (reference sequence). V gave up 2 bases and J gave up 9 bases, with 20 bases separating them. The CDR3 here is CASSISWTDWVGEQFF. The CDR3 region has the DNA TGTGCCAGTAGTATAAGTTGGACAGATTGGGTGGGTGAGCAGTTCTTC.

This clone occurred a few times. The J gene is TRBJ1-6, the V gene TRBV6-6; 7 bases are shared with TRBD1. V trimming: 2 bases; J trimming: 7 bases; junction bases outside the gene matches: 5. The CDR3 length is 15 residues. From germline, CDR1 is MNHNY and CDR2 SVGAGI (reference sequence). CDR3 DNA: TGTGCCAGCAGTTACCGAGGGGGCGGAAATTCACCCCTCCACTTT. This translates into CASSYRGGGNSPLHF.

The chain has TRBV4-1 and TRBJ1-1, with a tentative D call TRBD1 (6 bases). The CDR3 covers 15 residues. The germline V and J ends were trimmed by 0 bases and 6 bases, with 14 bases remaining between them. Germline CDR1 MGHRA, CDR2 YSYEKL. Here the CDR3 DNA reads TGCGCCAGCAGCCAAGATAGAGGGGGGGGAGCTGAAGCTTTCTTT. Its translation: CASSQDRGGGAEAFF.

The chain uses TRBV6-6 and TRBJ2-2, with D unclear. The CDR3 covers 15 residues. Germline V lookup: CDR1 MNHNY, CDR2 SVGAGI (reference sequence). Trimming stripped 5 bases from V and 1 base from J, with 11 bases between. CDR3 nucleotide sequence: TGTGCCAGCAGTATCGCGACTCTGAACACCGGGGAGCTGTTTTTT. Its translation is CASSIATLNTGELFF.

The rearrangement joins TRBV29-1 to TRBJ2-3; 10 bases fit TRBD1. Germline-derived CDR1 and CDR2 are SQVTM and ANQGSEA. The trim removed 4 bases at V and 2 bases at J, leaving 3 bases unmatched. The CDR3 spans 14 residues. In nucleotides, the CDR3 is TGCAGCGTTGTAGGGACAGGGGCCACAGATACGCAGTATTTT. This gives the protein CSVVGTGATDTQYF.